This TCR beta chain was captured in a study of preoperative IRX-2 immunotherapy in early breast cancer (dated by TCRdb to about 2019). Library preparation was by the immunoSEQ multiplex PCR assay. TCRdb took this table from immuneACCESS and kept in-frame rearrangements with V and J called. Such tables lack part of the clones; where checked against another copy, unresolved V genes explain under half of the gap, and the rest is unexplained. In this sample the table shows 15,000 to 25,000 clones, roughly 80% of which occur a single time. The biggest ten clones account for roughly 1.2% of the sample. Interpreted using the paper, the treatment or condition label stands for: preoperative locoregional IRX-2 cytokine immunotherapy. The samples were obtained from a phase Ib study that tested preoperative, locoregional IRX-2 cytokine immunotherapy designed to prime immune responses. Patients with early-stage breast cancer who were given IRX-2 before surgery served as donors.

The CDR3 spans 15 residues, from the cysteine through the phenylalanine. The DNA shown is the 45-base CDR3, in frame from base 1. From the germline V gene, CDR1 is MNHGY and CDR2 is SAAAGT. The germline ends are 13 bases apart after V is trimmed by 7 bases and J by 0 bases. On this clone itself: It has no known antigen specificity. Per-base qualities were not stored, and no clone one base away is much larger.

The source was lymph node tissue, collected after IRX-2 immunotherapy. The sequence links TRBV6-8 to TRBJ1-3; the D gene assignment is ambiguous. This sequence originates from a human donor with breast cancer. The nucleotide sequence reads as follows: TGTGCCAGCACTTCACCTACGCGCTCTGGAAACACCATATATTTT. Its coded protein is CASTSPTRSGNTIYF.